Listed below are T cell receptor beta chains from one sample, sequenced in a study of blood T cell repertoires in COVID-19. Profiling relied on immunoSEQ multiplex PCR, and the TCRdb table lists in-frame clones only, not all of them. The repertoire holds roughly 380,000 clones, with about 92% as singletons. The sample comprised peripheral blood. All receptors derive from a woman aged 60-70 years with COVID-19, enrolled during active disease. Both conserved end residues are part of each CDR3. D genes are given only for firm matches.

CASSQGQGRKAFF	TRBV6-6	TRBD1
CASKRTGNSYEQYF	TRBV19	TRBD1
CASSLGPGRDRNEQFF	TRBV11-3	TRBD2
CASRSRGAQYNEQFF	TRBV14	.
CASTLTGAHQPQHF	TRBV6-1	TRBD1
CASSKRQGGETQYF	TRBV19	TRBD1
CASSEVRTYEQYF	TRBV2	.
CASSEAGTGRFF	TRBV2	TRBD1
CASSPGPGQGPPVYGYTF	TRBV7-9	TRBD1
CASSPLGQGEAEAFF	TRBV18	TRBD1
CASSVDAGYSYNSPLHF	TRBV9	.
CASSDTGYYGYTF	TRBV2	.
CASSTRTGGVYEQYF	TRBV2	TRBD1
CASSEKPTGSTGELFF	TRBV7-3	.
CASSAGGDRGTYSNQPQHF	TRBV9	.
CASSEGGQGFSQPQHF	TRBV6-1	TRBD1
CASSYRQGRLTEAFF	TRBV6-5	.
CASSLGGVNTGELFF	TRBV6-5	TRBD2
CASRPGQGWQPQHF	TRBV28	TRBD1
CASSQDGRPKTNPQYF	TRBV3-1/TRBV3-2	.
CASSLAGGSNQPQHF	TRBV7-8	TRBD1
CASSPAGPSYNEQFF	TRBV18	.
CASRTSGGADEQFF	TRBV3-1/TRBV3-2	TRBD2
CASSQGLAVTDTQYF	TRBV27	TRBD2
CASSLAGTGYPEAFF	TRBV6-2/TRBV6-3	TRBD1
CASSLISSTQYF	TRBV5-1	.
CASSRGLAGVGEQFF	TRBV7-9	TRBD2
CASRIGEGRHNSPLHF	TRBV28	.
CASSHGGGYQTQYF	TRBV9	.
CASRKQGATEAFF	TRBV6-5	TRBD1
CASSDTAGRAHGYTF	TRBV2	.
CASSLTDTYEQYF	TRBV10-2	.
CASSSTRANTEAFF	TRBV19	.
CASSTTGTNSPLHF	TRBV7-3	TRBD1
CASRRDRVGQPQHF	TRBV19	TRBD1
CASSLGQQGSGGYTF	TRBV5-1	.
CASSLRRGNQETQYF	TRBV7-2	TRBD2
CASILSTGATEAFF	TRBV28	TRBD1
CATNSGTGTEAFF	TRBV12-3/TRBV12-4	TRBD1
CASSLLAGGVDTQYF	TRBV5-8	TRBD2
CASSLTGPNGYTF	TRBV5-4	TRBD1
CASSYKGQGNTIYF	TRBV6-6	TRBD1
CASTLGGLSLWGQPQHF	TRBV19	.
CASSFSGGTGELFF	TRBV7-2	TRBD2
CASRGPGDTEAFF	TRBV6-5	.
CASSLEGTGYYGYTF	TRBV5-1	TRBD1
CASSFDRDAGYTF	TRBV7-3	TRBD1
CASSYGRGGNQPQHF	TRBV6-2/TRBV6-3	.
CASSGSGGSETQYF	TRBV2	TRBD2
CASGDTGIDEKLFF	TRBV12-5	.